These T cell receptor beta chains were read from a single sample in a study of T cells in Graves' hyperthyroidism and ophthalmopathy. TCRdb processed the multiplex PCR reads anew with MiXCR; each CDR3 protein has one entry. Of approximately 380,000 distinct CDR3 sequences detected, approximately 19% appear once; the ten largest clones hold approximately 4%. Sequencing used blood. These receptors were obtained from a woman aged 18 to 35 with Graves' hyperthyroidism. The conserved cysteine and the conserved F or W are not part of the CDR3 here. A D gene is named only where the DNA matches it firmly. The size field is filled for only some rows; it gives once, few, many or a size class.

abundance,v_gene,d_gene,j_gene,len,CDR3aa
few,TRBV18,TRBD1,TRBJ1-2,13,ASSPKTGGFYGYT
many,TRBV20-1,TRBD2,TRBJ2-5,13,SASLAGGLWETQY
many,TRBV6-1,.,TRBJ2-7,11,ASSGIRPAEQY
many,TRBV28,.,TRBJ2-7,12,ASSLIGPGGEQY
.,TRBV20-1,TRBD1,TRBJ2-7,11,SARTGWFYEQY
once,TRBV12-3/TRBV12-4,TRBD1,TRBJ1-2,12,ASSLAIGQGGYT
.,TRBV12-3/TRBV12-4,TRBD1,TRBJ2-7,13,ASNPGTGLSYEQY
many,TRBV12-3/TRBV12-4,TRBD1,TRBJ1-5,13,ASSLYRGRNQPQH
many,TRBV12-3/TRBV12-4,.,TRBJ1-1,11,ASTLRTNTEAF
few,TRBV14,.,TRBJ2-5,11,ASSQDLSRTQY
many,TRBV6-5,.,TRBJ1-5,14,ASSYLGEISNQPQH
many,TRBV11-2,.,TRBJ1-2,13,ASTVGGGRNYGYT
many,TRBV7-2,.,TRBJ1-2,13,ASSLASAGLYGYT
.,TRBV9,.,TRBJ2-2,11,ASSVDWGGELF
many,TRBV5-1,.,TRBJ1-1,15,ASSLESWDTMNTEAF
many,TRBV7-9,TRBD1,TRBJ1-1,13,ASSLADRGRDEAF
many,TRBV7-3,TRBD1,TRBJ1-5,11,ASSVTGGQPQH
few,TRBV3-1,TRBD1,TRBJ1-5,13,ASSQKGQGNQPQH
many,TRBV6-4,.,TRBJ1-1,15,ASSNTGTLGMNTEAF
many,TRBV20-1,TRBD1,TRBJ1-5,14,SARDTGQGGNQPQH
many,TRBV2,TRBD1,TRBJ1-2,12,ASNRGTANYGYT
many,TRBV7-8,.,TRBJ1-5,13,ASSHRSFGDQPQH
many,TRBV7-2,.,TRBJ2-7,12,ASSPGPKGYEQY
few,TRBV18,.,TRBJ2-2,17,ASSPRRQSRRLNTGELF
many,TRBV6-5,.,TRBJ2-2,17,ASSSLTPGGGHYTGELF
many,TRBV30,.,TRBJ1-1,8,AWGQLKAF
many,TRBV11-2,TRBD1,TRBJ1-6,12,ASSRQGGNSPLH
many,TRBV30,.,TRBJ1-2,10,AWSLGYDGYT
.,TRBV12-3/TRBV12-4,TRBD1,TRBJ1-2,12,ASSASQGYNGYT
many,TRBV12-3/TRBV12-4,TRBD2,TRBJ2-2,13,ASRWGGVRTGELF
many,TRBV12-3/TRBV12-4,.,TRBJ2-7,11,ASSYSGEYEQY
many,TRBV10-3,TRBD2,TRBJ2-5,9,ASGGVETQY
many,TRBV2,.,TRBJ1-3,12,ASKEIIAGNTIY
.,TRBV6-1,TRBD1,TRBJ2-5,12,ASSRGIGQETQY
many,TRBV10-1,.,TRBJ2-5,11,ASSESVGETQY
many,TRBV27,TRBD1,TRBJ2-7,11,ASGRTGGFEQY
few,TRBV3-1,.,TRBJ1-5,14,ASSQGGHLSNQPQH
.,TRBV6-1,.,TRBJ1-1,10,TSSLRGTEAF
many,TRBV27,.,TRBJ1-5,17,ASSLGFPGSSGSNQPQH
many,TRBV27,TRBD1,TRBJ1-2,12,ASSSTGGVNGYT
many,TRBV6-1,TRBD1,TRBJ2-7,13,ASSATGTGAYEQY
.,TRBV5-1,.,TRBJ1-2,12,ANSLLQGSYGYT
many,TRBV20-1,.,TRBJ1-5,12,SAQVGDVNQPQH
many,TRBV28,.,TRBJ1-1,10,ASSPGGPEAF
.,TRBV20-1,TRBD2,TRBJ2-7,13,SAITSGGAWYEQY
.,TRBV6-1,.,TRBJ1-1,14,ASTLPVEEDYTEAF
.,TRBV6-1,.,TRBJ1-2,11,ASSDRTADGYT
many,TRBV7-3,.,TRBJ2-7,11,ASSLSSSYEQY
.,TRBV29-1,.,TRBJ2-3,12,SVDRGISTDTQY
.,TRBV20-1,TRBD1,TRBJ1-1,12,SAGGGIVNTDAF
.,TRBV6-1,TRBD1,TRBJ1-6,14,ASREPGTGNNSPLH